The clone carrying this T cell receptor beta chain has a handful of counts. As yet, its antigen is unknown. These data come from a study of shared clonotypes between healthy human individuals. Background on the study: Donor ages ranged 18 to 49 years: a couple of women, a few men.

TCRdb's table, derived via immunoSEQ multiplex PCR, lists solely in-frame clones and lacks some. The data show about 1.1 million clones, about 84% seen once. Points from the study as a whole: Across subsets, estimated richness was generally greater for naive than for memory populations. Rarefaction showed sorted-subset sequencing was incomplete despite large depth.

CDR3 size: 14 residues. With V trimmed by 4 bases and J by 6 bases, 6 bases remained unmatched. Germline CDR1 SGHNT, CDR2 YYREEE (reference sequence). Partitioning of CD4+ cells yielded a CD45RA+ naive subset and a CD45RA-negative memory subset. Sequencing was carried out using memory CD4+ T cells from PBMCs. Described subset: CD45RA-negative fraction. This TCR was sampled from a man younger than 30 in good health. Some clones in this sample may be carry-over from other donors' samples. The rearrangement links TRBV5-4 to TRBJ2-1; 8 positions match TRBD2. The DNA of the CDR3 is TGTGCCAGCAGCCCGGGACTAGGGGGCAATGAGCAGTTCTTC. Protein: CASSPGLGGNEQFF.